The sequence of this T cell receptor beta chain was determined in a study of blood T cell repertoires in COVID-19. Study overall: The analysed material was cDNA or gDNA that came from T cells, B-cell-depleted T cells, or PBMCs.

This CDR3 comprises 13 residues. CDR1 MGHDK and CDR2 SYGVNS come from the germline V gene. Trimming shortened V by 5 bases and J by 4 bases, and 9 bases separated the two germline ends. Authors' data handling: For nucleated cells, counts were estimated from reference gene primer amplification. Clones were read by immunoSEQ multiplex PCR, and TCRdb kept only the in-frame ones, dropping some. That table gives V, J and clone size, and the DNA gave D and trimming. This table has around 180,000 clones, roughly 85% appearing once. This clone was found a few times. The receptor was derived from a woman aged 80 or over with active or convalescent COVID-19. The sequenced material came from peripheral blood. This sequence joins TRBV25-1 and TRBJ1-3; D remains unclear. The CDR3: CASSRDFGNTIYF. CDR3 bases: TGTGCCAGCAGTCGAGACTTCGGAAACACCATATATTTT.